The 25 T cell receptor beta chains in this list originate from one sample, sequenced in a study of patients and donors after allogeneic stem cell transplantation. From the RT-PCR reads, TCRdb called clonotypes with MiXCR, one entry per CDR3 protein. The sample consists of 400,000 to 450,000 distinct CDR3 sequences, roughly 16% of them appearing once. Sequences were obtained from blood, either unsorted or a sorted T cell fraction (not recorded which). The receptor source for this set is a human donor who was either an allogeneic HSCT recipient or a stem cell or donor lymphocyte infusion donor (not recorded which). It is not recorded whose cells these are; they may come from a transplant donor.

This clonotype was picked up a small number of times. The V and J genes are TRBV4-3 and TRBJ1-5; D not certain. Trimming shortened V by 1 base and J by 5 bases, and 9 bases separated the two germline ends. Germline CDR1 and CDR2: LGHNA and YSLEER. The CDR3 is 14 amino acids. DNA of the CDR3: TGCGCCAGCAGCCAAGTAATGGGTGATCAGCCCCAGCATTTT. It codes for CASSQVMGDQPQHF.

This chain links TRBV6-6 with TRBJ1-2; D is ambiguous. Trimming shortened V by 0 bases and J by 6 bases, and 5 bases separated the two germline ends. The CDR3 covers 12 residues. CDR1 is MNHNY and CDR2 is SVGAGI in the germline V gene (reference sequence). The CDR3 DNA follows: TGTGCCAGCAGTTACTCGGAGGATGGCTACACCTTC. The encoded protein is CASSYSEDGYTF.

In its sample, this clonotype was seen a few times. The rearrangement uses TRBV7-9 and TRBJ2-1; D perhaps matches TRBD2 (6 bases). The CDR3 runs 14 residues. V was pared by 10 bases and J by 0 bases, with 13 bases between. Germline CDR1 reads SEHNR; CDR2 reads FQNEAQ (reference sequence). The CDR3 coding sequence is TGTGCCACCGGGGGACTGGCCTCCTACAATGAGCAGTTCTTC. Encoded protein: CATGGLASYNEQFF. The full variable domain, in which reference TRBV7-9 and TRBJ2-1 provide the parts outside the CDR3, is DTGVSQNPRHKITKRGQNVTFRCDPISEHNRLYWYRQTLGQGPEFLTYFQNEAQLEKSRLLSDRFSAERPKGSFSTLEIQRTEQGDSAMYLCATGGLASYNEQFFGPGTRLTVL.

This clonotype was observed a few times. In DNA, the CDR3 is TGTGCCAGCAGCCCGAAAGGGGACAGGGAAGAGACCCAGTACTTC. Protein product: CASSPKGDREETQYF. This chain uses TRBV7-9 with TRBJ2-5; 9 bases match TRBD1. The CDR3 is 15 amino acids. Germline CDR1 is SEHNR and CDR2 is FQNEAQ (reference sequence). V shed 5 bases and J 3 bases; nucleotides not matched to a gene: 7.

This clonotype was counted only a few times. The V and J genes are TRBV6-5 and TRBJ2-7; 8 nucleotides align to TRBD2. Germline V gives CDR1 MNHEY, CDR2 SVGAGI. This CDR3 comprises 16 residues. The V gene end was trimmed by 2 bases and the J gene end by 3 bases; junction bases not matched to a gene: 9. The CDR3 nucleotides are TGTGCCAGCAGTTACCGAACCGGGACTAGGAACTACGAGCAGTACTTC. Its protein is CASSYRTGTRNYEQYF.

This clonotype showed up just a few times. V gene TRBV12-3 or TRBV12-4 combines with J gene TRBJ2-7; possible D gene TRBD1, 5 bases. This CDR3 is 17 amino acids long. The germline V and J ends were trimmed by 6 bases and 3 bases, with 24 bases remaining between them. CDR3 loop: CASSPRVGRTSHYEQYF. Written as DNA, the CDR3 is TGTGCCAGCAGCCCAAGGGTGGGGCGAACGTCTCACTACGAGCAGTACTTC.

The sample holds a few counts of this clonotype. The gene calls are TRBV11-3 and TRBJ2-1; D possibly corresponds to TRBD1 (5 bases). This CDR3 is 15 amino acids long. Germline V gene data show CDR1 as SGHNT and CDR2 as YENEEA. Trimming cost V 5 bases and J 4 bases, with 15 bases left between them. The CDR3 DNA is TGTGCCAGCAGCGGCCAGGGTCTCGTTTACAATGAGCAGTTCTTC. It codes for CASSGQGLVYNEQFF. Variable domain in full (rest from reference TRBV11-3 and TRBJ2-1): EAGVVQSPRYKIIEKKQPVAFWCNPISGHNTLYWYLQNLGQGPELLIRYENEEAVDDSQLPKDRFSAERLKGVDSTLKIQPAELGDSAVYLCASSGQGLVYNEQFFGPGTRLTVL.

This clonotype was seen a few times. The V and J genes are TRBV3-1 and TRBJ1-1; D is possibly TRBD1 (6 bases). The CDR3 contains 13 residues. Between the trimmed V and J ends, which lost 4 bases and 7 bases, there was a span of 13 bases. Germline CDR1 is LGHDT and CDR2 is YNNKEL (reference sequence). The CDR3 sequence is CASSPTGQIEAFF. The CDR3 DNA sequence: TGTGCCAGCAGCCCAACCGGACAGATTGAAGCTTTCTTT.

This chain connects TRBV29-1 to TRBJ1-2; D not resolved. Trimming shortened V by 7 bases and J by 3 bases, and 9 bases separated the two germline ends. Germline V gene sequence: CDR1 SQVTM, CDR2 ANQGSEA. There are 11 residues in the CDR3. CDR3 region: CSGLEDYGYTF. The CDR3 region has the DNA TGCAGCGGCCTTGAAGACTATGGCTACACCTTC.

This clonotype has a count of ten or more. V and J are TRBV12-3 or TRBV12-4 and TRBJ2-1; D ambiguous. Trimming removed 8 bases at V and 10 bases at J, with 12 bases between. CDR3 length: 11 amino acids. CDR3 nucleotide sequence: TGTGCCAGCCGCGCTTCGGAGGAGCAGTTCTTC. Amino acid sequence: CASRASEEQFF.

This clonotype was recorded many times. CDR3 sequence (DNA): TGTGCCAGCAGTGAGACAGAGAACACTGAAGCTTTCTTT. Protein product: CASSETENTEAFF. V usage is TRBV6-1 and J usage is TRBJ1-1; weak D call: TRBD1 (5 bases). The CDR3 extends over 13 amino acids. Germline V lookup: CDR1 MNHNS, CDR2 SASEGT. Trimming took 3 bases from V and 1 from J, leaving 6 bases between them.

This chain connects TRBV9 to TRBJ2-1, with 12 positions matching TRBD2. Unmatched junction bases numbered 7, after V lost 0 bases and J lost 12 bases. The CDR3 is 15 residues long. Germline loops: CDR1 SGDLS, CDR2 YYNGEE. The CDR3 here is CASSVGSSGGAWQFF. The CDR3 DNA follows: TGTGCCAGCAGCGTAGGTTCTAGCGGGGGGGCCTGGCAGTTCTTC.

This clonotype has just a few counts. The chain links TRBV20-1 to TRBJ2-4; D could derive from TRBD1 or TRBD2 (5 bases each). CDR1 and CDR2 from the germline V gene are DFQATT and SNEGSKA (reference sequence). The CDR3 has 13 amino acids. The V end was cut by 6 bases, the J end by 8 bases, with 17 bases between. CDR3 bases: TGCAGTGCCGGGGCTCGGCAGGGAGACATTCAGTACTTC. Its translation: CSAGARQGDIQYF.

The chain joins TRBV12-3 or TRBV12-4 to TRBJ1-1, with D possibly matching TRBD1 (6 bases). The CDR3 is made up of 17 amino acids. Trimming stripped 6 bases from V and 2 bases from J, with 22 bases between. CDR3 in amino acids: CASRPRGMGAYNTEAFF. CDR3 coding DNA: TGTGCCAGCAGACCACGAGGAATGGGGGCGTACAACACTGAAGCTTTCTTT.

The CDR3 sequence: CSASRRGATDTQYF. In DNA, the CDR3 is TGCAGTGCTTCGAGGCGGGGGGCCACAGATACGCAGTATTTT. The V call is TRBV20-1, the J call TRBJ2-3; 8 bases are shared with TRBD2. V gave up 5 bases and J gave up 2 bases; unmatched junction bases: 6. Looked up from germline, CDR1 is DFQATT and CDR2 is SNEGSKA (reference sequence). The CDR3 runs 14 residues.

This clonotype came up once. The rearrangement links TRBV9 to TRBJ2-2; no reliable D call. The CDR3 length is 13 residues. Germline-derived CDR1 and CDR2 are SGDLS and YYNGEE. V was trimmed by 5 bases and J by 5 bases, leaving 10 bases between them. The CDR3 DNA reads TGTGCCAGCAGTGAAAATTGGACCGGGGAGCTGTTTTTT. Amino acid sequence: CASSENWTGELFF.

This clonotype has only a few counts. V is TRBV6-1 and J is TRBJ1-1; 8 bases align to TRBD1. Germline V gene data show CDR1 as MNHNS and CDR2 as SASEGT. Trimming cost V 6 bases and J 4 bases; bases outside gene matches: 4. This CDR3 has 13 amino acids. CDR3 sequence: CASRTTGGTEAFF. DNA for the CDR3: TGTGCCAGCAGAACTACAGGGGGCACTGAAGCTTTCTTT.

The CDR3 bases are TGTGCCAGCAGTTTTCACCAGCGGCTAAGCTCCTACAATGAGCAGTTCTTC. The encoded protein is CASSFHQRLSSYNEQFF. The gene calls are TRBV12-3 or TRBV12-4 and TRBJ2-1, with D maybe TRBD2 (5 bases). The length of the CDR3 is 17 residues. The V end was cut by 3 bases, the J end by 0 bases, with 15 bases between.

A few counts support this clonotype. CDR3 loop: CAWSGTQYTGELFF. The CDR3 nucleotides are TGTGCCTGGAGTGGAACACAGTACACCGGGGAGCTGTTTTTT. The chain employs TRBV30 and TRBJ2-2; D ambiguous. CDR1 GTSNPN and CDR2 SVGIG come from the germline V gene (reference sequence). This CDR3 comprises 14 residues. Trimming removed 1 base from V and 3 bases from J, with 9 bases in between.

This clonotype showed up just a few times. The chain joins TRBV20-1 to TRBJ2-7; D possibly uses TRBD1 or TRBD2 (7 bases each). This CDR3 has 13 residues. Germline-derived CDR1 and CDR2 are DFQATT and SNEGSKA (reference sequence). With 3 bases removed from V and 2 bases from J, the gap between germline ends came to 11 bases. CDR3 nucleotide sequence: TGCAGTGCTAGCGGGGGGACAGCCTACGAGCAGTACTTC. Its protein is CSASGGTAYEQYF.

This clonotype was seen more than once but under ten times. The V call is TRBV4-2, the J call TRBJ2-3, with D perhaps TRBD2 (6 bases). Germline CDR1 and CDR2: LGHNA and YNFKEQ. This CDR3 has 17 amino acids. V lost 3 bases and J lost 2, with 18 bases in between. CDR3 residues: CASSHTFAGSTTDTQYF. Here the CDR3 DNA reads TGTGCCAGCAGCCATACCTTTGCCGGGAGCACCACAGATACGCAGTATTTT.

This clonotype was picked up a small number of times. V usage is TRBV4-3 and J usage is TRBJ1-6; D call uncertain. The CDR3 has 14 amino acids. V gave up 4 bases and J gave up 7 bases, with 11 bases separating them. Germline V gene sequence: CDR1 LGHNA, CDR2 YSLEER. The CDR3 is CASSLGTGNSPLHF. As DNA, the CDR3 is TGCGCCAGCAGCCTCGGAACGGGGAATTCACCCCTCCACTTT.

V is TRBV18 and J is TRBJ2-1, with D perhaps given as TRBD1 or TRBD2 (5 bases each). This CDR3 contains 14 residues. CDR1 KGHSH and CDR2 LQKENI come from the germline V gene. The V and J ends lost 6 bases and 7 bases respectively, with 16 bases between them. Here the CDR3 reads CASSPQGGWNEQFF. CDR3 bases: TGTGCCAGCTCCCCTCAGGGCGGGTGGAATGAGCAGTTCTTC. Combining the CDR3 with reference TRBV18 and TRBJ2-1 gives the whole variable domain NAGVMQNPRHLVRRRGQEARLRCSPMKGHSHVYWYRQLPEEGLKFMVYLQKENIIDESGMPKERFSAEFPKEGPSILRIQQVVRGDSAAYFCASSPQGGWNEQFFGPGTRLTVL.

This clonotype occurred a few times. The V gene is TRBV7-9, the J gene TRBJ2-2; tentative D call: TRBD1 (6 bases). Per germline, CDR1 SEHNR and CDR2 FQNEAQ (reference sequence). V lost 5 bases and J 10 bases, leaving 20 bases between the germline ends. The CDR3 is made up of 15 amino acids. CDR3 sequence (DNA): TGTGCCAGCAGCCGTTACCGGGACACAGTCGAGGAGCTGTTTTTT. Its protein is CASSRYRDTVEELFF.

This clonotype was counted only a few times. V and J are TRBV2 and TRBJ2-1, with 7 bases identical to TRBD2. Germline CDR1 reads SNHLY; CDR2 reads FYNNEI. CDR3 length: 16 residues. J gave up 3 bases and V 4 bases, and 9 bases lay outside the gene matches. The CDR3 coding sequence is TGTGCCAGCAGTGCCCAAGGCGGGAGAGACTACAATGAGCAGTTCTTC. Its protein product is CASSAQGGRDYNEQFF.